Reported below is one TCR beta chain. Its antigen is unidentified. This sample was included in a study of OX40 agonist ivuxolimab in advanced cancers. Study as a whole: Patients were treated with ivuxolimab, an agonistic anti-OX40 (CD134) antibody. Whole-study findings and limits: CD4+ and CD8+ blood T cells expanded clonally by week 6 at 0.1 to 3.0 mg/kg.

TCRdb's table, derived via immunoSEQ multiplex PCR, lists solely in-frame clones and lacks some. This sample has almost 90,000 clones; roughly 90% occur once, and the top ten carry over 0.65%. The trim removed 2 bases at V and 6 bases at J, leaving 6 bases unmatched. The V gene's germline CDR1 is SGHTA and CDR2 FQGNSA. The CDR3 totals 16 residues. The sequences come from CD4+ or CD8+ T cells sorted from blood, collected in a trial of the OX40 agonist ivuxolimab. This clonotype was obtained from an adult with an advanced solid tumor such as melanoma, head and neck, liver or kidney cancer. This chain connects TRBV7-2 to TRBJ2-2; the match to TRBD1 covers 10 bases. Here the CDR3 DNA reads TGTGCCAGCAGCTTACATCGGACAGGGGGAGCCGGGGAGCTGTTTTTT. Residues: CASSLHRTGGAGELFF.